A selection of T cell receptor beta chains follows, all from one sample in a study of cytomegalovirus exposure and HLA in healthy donors. TCRdb's table, derived via immunoSEQ multiplex PCR, lists solely in-frame clones and lacks some. The table has fewer than 150,000 clones, about nine tenths seen once; the top ten hold around 4.5%. The specimen sequenced was PBMCs. All receptors come from a man between 18 and 35 years old in good health and CMV-seropositive. The CDR3 runs from the conserved cysteine through the conserved F or W. The order of the fields is V gene, D gene, clone size, J gene, CDR3 DNA, CDR3 protein. The D gene is left open where the match is weak. Clone size is stated in some rows and not others, as once, few, many or a class when expanded.

TRBV5-4	-	-	TRBJ1-2	TGTGCCAGCAGCTTTCGGCAGGGAACGAACTATGGCGGCTACACCTTC	CASSFRQGTNYGGYTF
TRBV4-2	-	once	TRBJ1-3	TGTGCCAGCAGCCAAGGGGAGTCTGGAAACACCATATATTTT	CASSQGESGNTIYF
TRBV6-5	TRBD1	-	TRBJ2-2	TGTGCCAGCAGTCTCACTACAGGGGGCGGCGGGGAGCTGTTTTTT	CASSLTTGGGGELFF
TRBV5-1	-	-	TRBJ1-2	TGCGCCAGCAGCCACCTCGACAGATTAGAATATGGCTACACCTTC	CASSHLDRLEYGYTF
TRBV27	-	-	TRBJ2-2	TGTGCCAGCAGAGTACAGGGTTCGACCGGGGAGCTGTTTTTT	CASRVQGSTGELFF
TRBV5-1	-	-	TRBJ2-2	TGCGCCAGCAGCACCGGCGGCCTGGGCACCGGGGAGCTGTTTTTT	CASSTGGLGTGELFF
TRBV28	-	-	TRBJ2-6	TGTGCCAGCAGCCAGACAGACTCTGGGGCCAACGTCCTGACTTTC	CASSQTDSGANVLTF
TRBV5-4	-	-	TRBJ2-7	TGTGCCAGCAGCTCAGGGGTAAGATTGTACGGCGACGAGCAGTACTTC	CASSSGVRLYGDEQYF
TRBV11-3	-	-	TRBJ2-2	TGTGCCAGCAGCTTAGACCGCGACACCTACCTGTTTTTT	CASSLDRDTYLFF
TRBV4-2	-	-	TRBJ2-3	TGTGCCAGCAGCCAAGATCAAGGGGACACAGATACGCAGTATTTT	CASSQDQGDTDTQYF
TRBV2	-	-	TRBJ1-2	TGTGCCAGCAGTGAAGGGCCCGGGACATCGATCTATGGCTACACCTTC	CASSEGPGTSIYGYTF
TRBV14	-	-	TRBJ2-1	TGTGCCAGCAGCCTGGAGGGGGGGTCCTACAATGAGCAGTTCTTC	CASSLEGGSYNEQFF
TRBV14	TRBD2	-	TRBJ2-1	TGTGCCAGCAGCCCACCCAGTAGCGGGGGGGCCTACAATGAGCAGTTCTTC	CASSPPSSGGAYNEQFF
TRBV7-8	-	-	TRBJ2-7	TGTGCCAGCAGCTTAGGGCGGGGACTGCCCTACGAGCAGTACTTC	CASSLGRGLPYEQYF
TRBV7-8	-	-	TRBJ1-3	TGTGCCAGCAGCTCAAGGACGGGATTATCTGGAAACACCATATATTTT	CASSSRTGLSGNTIYF
TRBV7-8	TRBD1	once	TRBJ1-5	TGTGCCAGCAGCTTAGCAGGACAGGTCCTTAGCAATCAGCCCCAGCATTTT	CASSLAGQVLSNQPQHF
TRBV5-1	TRBD1	once	TRBJ1-4	TGCGCCAGCAGCTGGACAGGGCCGGGGGAAAAACTGTTTTTT	CASSWTGPGEKLFF
TRBV5-1	TRBD1	-	TRBJ2-7	TGCGCCAGCAGCTTGGCCCCTCGCCGGACAGGGACCTACGAGCAGTACTTC	CASSLAPRRTGTYEQYF
TRBV11-2	-	-	TRBJ2-1	TGTGCCAGCAACGGGGTGGAGGATGAGCAGTTCTTC	CASNGVEDEQFF
TRBV5-1	TRBD1	-	TRBJ1-2	TGCGCCAGCAGACTAGGGACAGGGGGGCGAGGTGGCTACACCTTC	CASRLGTGGRGGYTF
TRBV2	-	-	TRBJ1-2	TGTGCCAGCAGTGAGTTCCGCCAGGGAGGCTACACCTTC	CASSEFRQGGYTF